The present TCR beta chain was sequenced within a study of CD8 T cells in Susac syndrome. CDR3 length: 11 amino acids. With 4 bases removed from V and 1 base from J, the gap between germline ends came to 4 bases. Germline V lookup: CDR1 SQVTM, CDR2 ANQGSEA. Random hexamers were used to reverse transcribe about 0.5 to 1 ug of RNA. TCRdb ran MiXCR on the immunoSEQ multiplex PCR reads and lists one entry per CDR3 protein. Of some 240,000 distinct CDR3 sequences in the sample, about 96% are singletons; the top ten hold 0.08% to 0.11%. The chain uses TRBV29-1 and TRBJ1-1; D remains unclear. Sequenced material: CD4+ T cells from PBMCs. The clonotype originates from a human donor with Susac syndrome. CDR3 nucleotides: TGCAGCGTTGGGTGGAACACTGAAGCTTTCTTT. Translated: CSVGWNTEAFF.